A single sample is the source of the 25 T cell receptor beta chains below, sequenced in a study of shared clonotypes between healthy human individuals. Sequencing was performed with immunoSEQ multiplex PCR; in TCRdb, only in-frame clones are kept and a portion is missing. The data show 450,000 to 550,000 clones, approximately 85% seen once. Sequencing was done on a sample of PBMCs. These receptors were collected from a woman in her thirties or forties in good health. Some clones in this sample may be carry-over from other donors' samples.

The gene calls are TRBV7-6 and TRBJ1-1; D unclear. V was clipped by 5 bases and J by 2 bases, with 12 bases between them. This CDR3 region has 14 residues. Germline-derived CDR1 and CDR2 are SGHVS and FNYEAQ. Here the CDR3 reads CASSPTGINTEAFF. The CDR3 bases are TGTGCCAGCAGCCCAACCGGTATAAACACTGAAGCTTTCTTT.

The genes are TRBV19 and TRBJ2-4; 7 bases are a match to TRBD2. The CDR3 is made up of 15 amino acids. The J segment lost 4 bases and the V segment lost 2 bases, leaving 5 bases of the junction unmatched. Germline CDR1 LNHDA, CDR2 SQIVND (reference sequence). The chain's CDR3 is CASSIWSSGKNIQYF. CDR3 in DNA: TGTGCCAGTAGTATATGGTCTAGCGGTAAAAACATTCAGTACTTC.

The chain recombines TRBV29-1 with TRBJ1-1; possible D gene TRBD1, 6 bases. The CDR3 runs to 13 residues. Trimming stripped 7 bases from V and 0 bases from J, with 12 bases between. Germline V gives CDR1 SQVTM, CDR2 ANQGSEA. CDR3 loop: CSGLQGVNTEAFF. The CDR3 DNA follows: TGCAGCGGCCTACAGGGAGTGAACACTGAAGCTTTCTTT.

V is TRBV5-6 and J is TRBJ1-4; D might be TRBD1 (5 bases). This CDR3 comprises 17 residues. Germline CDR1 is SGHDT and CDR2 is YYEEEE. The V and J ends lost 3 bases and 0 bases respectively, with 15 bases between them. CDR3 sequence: CASSSGTQYATNEKLFF. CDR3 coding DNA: TGTGCCAGCAGCTCCGGGACCCAGTATGCAACTAATGAAAAACTGTTTTTT. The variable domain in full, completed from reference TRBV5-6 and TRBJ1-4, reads DAGVTQSPTHLIKTRGQQVTLRCSPKSGHDTVSWYQQALGQGPQFIFQYYEEEERQRGNFPDRFSGHQFPNYSSELNVNALLLGDSALYLCASSSGTQYATNEKLFFGSGTQLSVL.

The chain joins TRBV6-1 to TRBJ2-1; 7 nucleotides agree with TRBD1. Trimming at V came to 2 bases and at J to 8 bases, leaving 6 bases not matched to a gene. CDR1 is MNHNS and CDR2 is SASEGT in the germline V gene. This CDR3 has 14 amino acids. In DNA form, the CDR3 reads TGTGCCAGCAGTGAATCTAGGGGGCAAGATGAGCAGTTCTTC. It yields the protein CASSESRGQDEQFF.

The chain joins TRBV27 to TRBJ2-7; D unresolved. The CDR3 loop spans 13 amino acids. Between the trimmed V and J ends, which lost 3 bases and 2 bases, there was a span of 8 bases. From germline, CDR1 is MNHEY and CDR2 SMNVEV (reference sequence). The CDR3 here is CASSFRQTYEQYF. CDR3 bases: TGTGCCAGCAGTTTTCGGCAGACCTACGAGCAGTACTTC.

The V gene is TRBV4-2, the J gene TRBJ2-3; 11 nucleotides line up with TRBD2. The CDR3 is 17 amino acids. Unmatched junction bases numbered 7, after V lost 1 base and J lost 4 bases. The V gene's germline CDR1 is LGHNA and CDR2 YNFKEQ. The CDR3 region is CASSQGSTSGSADTQYF. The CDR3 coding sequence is TGTGCCAGCAGCCAAGGTTCTACTAGCGGGAGCGCAGATACGCAGTATTTT.

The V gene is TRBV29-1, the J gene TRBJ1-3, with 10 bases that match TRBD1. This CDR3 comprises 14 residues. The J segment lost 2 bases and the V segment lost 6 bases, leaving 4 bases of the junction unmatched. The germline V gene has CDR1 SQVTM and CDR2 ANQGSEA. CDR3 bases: TGCAGCGTGCTGGACAGGGGGACTGGAAACACCATATATTTT. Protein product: CSVLDRGTGNTIYF.

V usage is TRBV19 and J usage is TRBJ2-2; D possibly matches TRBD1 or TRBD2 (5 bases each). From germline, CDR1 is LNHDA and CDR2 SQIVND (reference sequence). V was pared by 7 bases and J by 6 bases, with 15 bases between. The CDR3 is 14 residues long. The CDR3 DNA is TGTGCCAGTAAGAGGGGCCCCGATGCCGGGGAGCTGTTTTTT. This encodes CASKRGPDAGELFF.

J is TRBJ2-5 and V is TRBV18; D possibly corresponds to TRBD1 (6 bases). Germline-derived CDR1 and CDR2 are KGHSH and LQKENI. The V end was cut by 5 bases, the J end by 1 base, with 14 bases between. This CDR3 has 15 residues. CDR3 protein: CASSVGTGFQETQYF. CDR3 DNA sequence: TGTGCCAGCTCAGTGGGCACAGGGTTCCAAGAGACCCAGTACTTC.

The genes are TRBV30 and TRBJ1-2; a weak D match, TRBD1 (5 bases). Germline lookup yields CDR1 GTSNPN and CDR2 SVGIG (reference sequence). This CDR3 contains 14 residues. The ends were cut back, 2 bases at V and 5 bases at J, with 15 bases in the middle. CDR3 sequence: CAWSRMVRGYGYTF. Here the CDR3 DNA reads TGTGCCTGGAGTAGAATGGTCCGGGGGTATGGCTACACCTTC.

The CDR3 nucleotides read TGTGCCAGCAGCCCCGGACTAGCGGAGACTCACTACGAGCAGTACTTC. Translating gives CASSPGLAETHYEQYF. This rearrangement joins TRBV27 to TRBJ2-7; 10 nucleotides match TRBD2. Germline lookup yields CDR1 MNHEY and CDR2 SMNVEV (reference sequence). CDR3 length: 16 residues. The V and J ends lost 6 bases and 3 bases, in that order; junction bases with no gene match: 11.

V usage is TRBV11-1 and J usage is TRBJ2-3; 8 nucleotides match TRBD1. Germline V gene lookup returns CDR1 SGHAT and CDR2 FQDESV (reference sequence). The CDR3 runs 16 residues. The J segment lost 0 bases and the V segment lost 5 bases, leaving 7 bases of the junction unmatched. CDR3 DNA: TGTGCCAGCAGCACCCGGACAGGGTTTAGCACAGATACGCAGTATTTT. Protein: CASSTRTGFSTDTQYF.

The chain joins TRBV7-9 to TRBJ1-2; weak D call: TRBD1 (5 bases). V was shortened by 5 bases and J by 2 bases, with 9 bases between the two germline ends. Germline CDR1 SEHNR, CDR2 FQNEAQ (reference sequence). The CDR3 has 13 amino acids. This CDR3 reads CASSPRDNYGYTF. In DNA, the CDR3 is TGTGCCAGCAGCCCGCGGGACAACTATGGCTACACCTTC.

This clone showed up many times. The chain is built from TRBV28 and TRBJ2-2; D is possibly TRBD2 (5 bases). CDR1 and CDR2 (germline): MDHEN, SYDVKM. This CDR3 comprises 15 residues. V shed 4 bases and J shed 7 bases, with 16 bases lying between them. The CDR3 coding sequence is TGTGCCAGCAGTTCGAGACAACTCGGACTCGGGGAGCTGTTTTTT. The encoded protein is CASSSRQLGLGELFF.

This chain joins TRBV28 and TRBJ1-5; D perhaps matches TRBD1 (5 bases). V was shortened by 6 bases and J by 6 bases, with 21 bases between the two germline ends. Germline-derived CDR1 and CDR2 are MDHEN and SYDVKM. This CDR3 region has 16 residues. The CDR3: CASRFRVGGDGQPQHF. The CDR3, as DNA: TGTGCCAGCAGATTTAGGGTTGGGGGGGATGGTCAGCCCCAGCATTTT. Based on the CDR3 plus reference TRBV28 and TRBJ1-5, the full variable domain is DVKVTQSSRYLVKRTGEKVFLECVQDMDHENMFWYRQDPGLGLRLIYFSYDVKMKEKGDIPEGYSVSREKKERFSLILESASTNQTSMYLCASRFRVGGDGQPQHFGDGTRLSIL.

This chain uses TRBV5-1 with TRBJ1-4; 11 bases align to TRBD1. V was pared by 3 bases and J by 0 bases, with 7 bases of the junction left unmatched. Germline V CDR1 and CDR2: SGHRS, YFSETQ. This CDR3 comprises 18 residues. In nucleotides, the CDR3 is TGCGCCAGCAGCTCGGCGGGACAGGGGGGAGCAACTAATGAAAAACTGTTTTTT. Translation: CASSSAGQGGATNEKLFF.

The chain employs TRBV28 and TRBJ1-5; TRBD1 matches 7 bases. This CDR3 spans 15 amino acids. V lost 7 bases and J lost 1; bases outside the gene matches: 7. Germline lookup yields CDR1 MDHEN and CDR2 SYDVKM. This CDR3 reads CASTPWDSSNQPQHF. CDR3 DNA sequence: TGTGCCAGCACCCCGTGGGACAGCAGCAATCAGCCCCAGCATTTT.

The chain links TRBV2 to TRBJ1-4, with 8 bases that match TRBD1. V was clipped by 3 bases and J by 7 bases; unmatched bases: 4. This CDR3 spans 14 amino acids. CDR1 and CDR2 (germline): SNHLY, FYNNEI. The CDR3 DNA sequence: TGTGCCAGCAGTGATCAGGGGGCAGGTGAAAAACTGTTTTTT. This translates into CASSDQGAGEKLFF.

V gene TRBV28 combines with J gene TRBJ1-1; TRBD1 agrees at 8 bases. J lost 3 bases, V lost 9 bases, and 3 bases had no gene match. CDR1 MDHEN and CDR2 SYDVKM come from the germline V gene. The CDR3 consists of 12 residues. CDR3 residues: CASQTGDTEAFF. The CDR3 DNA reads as TGTGCCAGTCAGACAGGGGACACTGAAGCTTTCTTT.

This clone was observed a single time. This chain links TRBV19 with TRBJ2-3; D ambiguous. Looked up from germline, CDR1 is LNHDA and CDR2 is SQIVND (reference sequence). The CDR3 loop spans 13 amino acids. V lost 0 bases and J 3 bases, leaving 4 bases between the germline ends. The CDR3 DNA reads TGTGCCAGTAGTATAGAATGGACAGATACGCAGTATTTT. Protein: CASSIEWTDTQYF.

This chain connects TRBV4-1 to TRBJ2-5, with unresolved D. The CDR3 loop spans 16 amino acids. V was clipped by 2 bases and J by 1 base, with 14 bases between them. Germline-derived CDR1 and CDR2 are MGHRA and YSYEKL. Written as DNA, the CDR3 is TGCGCCAGCAGCCAAACCTCCGGACGGTCCCAAGAGACCCAGTACTTC. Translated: CASSQTSGRSQETQYF.

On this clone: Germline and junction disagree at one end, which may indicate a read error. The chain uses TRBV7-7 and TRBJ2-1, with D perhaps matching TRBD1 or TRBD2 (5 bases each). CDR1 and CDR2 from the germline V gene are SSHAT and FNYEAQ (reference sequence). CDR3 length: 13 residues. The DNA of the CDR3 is TGTGCTAGCAGCCCGGGGAAAGGGGTTGAGCAGTTCTTC. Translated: CASSPGKGVEQFF.

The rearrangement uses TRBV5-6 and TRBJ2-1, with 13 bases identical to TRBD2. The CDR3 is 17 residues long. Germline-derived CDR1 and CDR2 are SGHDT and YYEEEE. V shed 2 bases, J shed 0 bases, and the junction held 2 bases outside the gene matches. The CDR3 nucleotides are TGTGCCAGCAGCTTTACTAGCGGGAGGGCCTCCTACAATGAGCAGTTCTTC. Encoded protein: CASSFTSGRASYNEQFF. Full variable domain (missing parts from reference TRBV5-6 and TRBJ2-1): DAGVTQSPTHLIKTRGQQVTLRCSPKSGHDTVSWYQQALGQGPQFIFQYYEEEERQRGNFPDRFSGHQFPNYSSELNVNALLLGDSALYLCASSFTSGRASYNEQFFGPGTRLTVL.

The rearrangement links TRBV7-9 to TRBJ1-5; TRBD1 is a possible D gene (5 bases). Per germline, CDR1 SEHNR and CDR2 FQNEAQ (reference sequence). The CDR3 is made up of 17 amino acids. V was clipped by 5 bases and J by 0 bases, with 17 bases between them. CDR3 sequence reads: CASSPGTVGHSNQPQHF. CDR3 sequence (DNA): TGTGCCAGCAGCCCCGGGACTGTAGGGCATAGCAATCAGCCCCAGCATTTT.